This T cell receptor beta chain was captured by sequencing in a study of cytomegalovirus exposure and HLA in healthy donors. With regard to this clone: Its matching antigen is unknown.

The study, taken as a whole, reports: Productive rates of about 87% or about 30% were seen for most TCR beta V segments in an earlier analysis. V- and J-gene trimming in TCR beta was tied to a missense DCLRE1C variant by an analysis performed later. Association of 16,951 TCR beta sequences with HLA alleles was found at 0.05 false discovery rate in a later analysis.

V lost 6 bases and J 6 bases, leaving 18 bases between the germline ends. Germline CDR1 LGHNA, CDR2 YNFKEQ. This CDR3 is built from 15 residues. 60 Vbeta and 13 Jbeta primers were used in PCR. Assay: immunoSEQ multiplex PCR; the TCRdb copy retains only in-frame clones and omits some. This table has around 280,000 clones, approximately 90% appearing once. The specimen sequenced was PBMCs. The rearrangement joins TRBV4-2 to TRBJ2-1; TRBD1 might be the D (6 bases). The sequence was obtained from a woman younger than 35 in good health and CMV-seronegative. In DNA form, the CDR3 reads TGTGCCAGCAGAGACTACAGGGCTCCCTCCAATGAGCAGTTCTTC. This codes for CASRDYRAPSNEQFF.